These 9 T cell receptor beta chains share one sample of origin, sequenced in a study of early stage breast cancer tumors. Sequencing was performed with immunoSEQ multiplex PCR; in TCRdb, only in-frame clones are kept and a portion is missing. The sample shows 25,000 to 35,000 clones, about 59% of them seen only once. Sequencing input: breast tumor tissue. The receptors were sampled from a person between 50 and 60 years old with breast cancer.

The chain links TRBV11-2 to TRBJ2-7; 11 nucleotides line up with TRBD2. Germline trimming cut 1 base from V and 3 bases from J; bases unmatched to any gene: 2. This CDR3 region has 15 residues. From germline, CDR1 is SGHAT and CDR2 FQNNGV. The CDR3 region is CASSLVLAGGYEQYF. CDR3 in DNA: TGTGCCAGCAGCTTAGTGCTAGCGGGGGGCTACGAGCAGTACTTC.

This chain links TRBV29-1 with TRBJ2-7; weak D call: TRBD2 (6 bases). V lost 6 bases, J lost 3 bases, and 18 bases lay in between. The CDR3 covers 14 residues. The V gene's germline CDR1 is SQVTM and CDR2 ANQGSEA. CDR3 sequence (DNA): TGCAGCGTCTCCTCAGCGGGCGCGGGCTACGAGCAGTACTTC. Translation: CSVSSAGAGYEQYF.

This chain links TRBV28 with TRBJ1-1; 9 bases map to TRBD1. V shed 4 bases and J 1 base; nucleotides not matched to a gene: 7. The CDR3 length is 16 residues. Per germline, CDR1 MDHEN and CDR2 SYDVKM. The CDR3: CASSSGQGSWNTEAFF. The CDR3 DNA is TGTGCCAGCAGTTCCGGACAGGGGAGTTGGAACACTGAAGCTTTCTTT.

The V call is TRBV19, the J call TRBJ2-3; the D gene is possibly TRBD2 (7 bases). CDR3 size: 14 residues. CDR1 LNHDA and CDR2 SQIVND come from the germline V gene (reference sequence). Trimming removed 5 bases at V and 2 bases at J, with 11 bases between. This CDR3 reads CASSRGGTTDTQYF. As DNA, the CDR3 is TGTGCCAGTAGTCGCGGGGGCACCACAGATACGCAGTATTTT. Together with reference TRBV19 and TRBJ2-3, the CDR3 gives the full variable domain: DGGITQSPKYLFRKEGQNVTLSCEQNLNHDAMYWYRQDPGQGLRLIYYSQIVNDFQKGDIAEGYSVSREKKESFPLTVTSAQKNPTAFYLCASSRGGTTDTQYFGPGTRLTVL.

The J gene is TRBJ2-7, the V gene TRBV18; 9 nucleotides align to TRBD1. The CDR3 covers 15 residues. The V gene end was trimmed by 2 bases and the J gene end by 4 bases; junction bases not matched to a gene: 6. Germline V gene sequence: CDR1 KGHSH, CDR2 LQKENI. CDR3 region: CASSPSDRGGYEQYF. The CDR3 region has the DNA TGTGCCAGCTCACCATCGGACAGGGGTGGGTACGAGCAGTACTTC.

The rearrangement uses TRBV10-2 and TRBJ2-5; 7 bases fit TRBD2. The germline gives CDR1 WSHSY, CDR2 SAAADI. After removal of 2 bases from V and 8 bases from J, the junction contained 2 bases not matched to a gene. This CDR3 region has 12 residues. This CDR3 reads CASSERLATQYF. CDR3 sequence (DNA): TGCGCCAGCAGTGAGAGACTAGCAACCCAGTACTTC.

This clone was seen a handful of times. The rearrangement joins TRBV6-6 to TRBJ1-5; D not certain. Germline CDR1 and CDR2: MNHNY and SVGAGI (reference sequence). The CDR3 runs 15 residues. Trimming removed 10 bases from V and 5 bases from J, with 21 bases in between. The CDR3 region has the DNA TGTGCCAACGACGTAGGGTGGAAGGACGATCAGCCCCAGCATTTT. This translates into CANDVGWKDDQPQHF.

This clone was seen only a few times. The rearrangement uses TRBV5-6 and TRBJ1-6; 9 positions match TRBD1. Trimming removed 5 bases from V and 10 bases from J; junction bases left unmatched: 10. The CDR3 runs 15 residues. CDR1 is SGHDT, CDR2 YYEEEE, per germline. DNA of the CDR3: TGTGCCAGCAGGATCGGGACAGGGCAAAGGTCACCCCTCCACTTT. This sequence encodes CASRIGTGQRSPLHF.

V is TRBV18 and J is TRBJ1-4, with a weak D call TRBD1 (6 bases). The CDR3 has 13 residues. With 6 bases removed from V and 1 base from J, the gap between germline ends came to 6 bases. Germline CDR1 is KGHSH and CDR2 is LQKENI. CDR3 protein: CASSRGTNEKLFF. CDR3 DNA: TGTGCCAGCTCCAGGGGAACTAATGAAAAACTGTTTTTT. The whole variable domain, remainder taken from reference TRBV18 and TRBJ1-4, is NAGVMQNPRHLVRRRGQEARLRCSPMKGHSHVYWYRQLPEEGLKFMVYLQKENIIDESGMPKERFSAEFPKEGPSILRIQQVVRGDSAAYFCASSRGTNEKLFFGSGTQLSVL.